This TCR beta chain stems from a study of blood T cell repertoires in COVID-19. Study as a whole: Spain, Italy and the United States supplied samples that represented acute and convalescent COVID-19. From T cells, B-cell-depleted T cells, or PBMCs came the material, which was cDNA or gDNA.

The Seattle patients joined while their infection was active and were tracked longitudinally afterward. V dropped 3 bases and J dropped 3 bases, with 21 bases sitting between them. This CDR3 contains 17 residues. CDR1 and CDR2 from the germline V gene are MGHRA and YSYEKL. Per the study methods: Reference gene primer amplification in the assay estimated nucleated cell counts. Sequencing used immunoSEQ multiplex PCR; TCRdb keeps in-frame clones, though not all of them. V and J calls and clone size are those listed in that table; D and trimming were worked out from the DNA. The table has hundreds of thousands of clones, 65% to 90% seen once.

The sequenced sample was peripheral blood. This chain joins TRBV4-1 and TRBJ2-7; weak D call: TRBD1 (6 bases). The sequence was collected from a woman in her seventies with COVID-19, enrolled during active disease. CDR3 DNA sequence: TGCGCCAGCAGCCAGGCCGACCCCCGGGACAAAGTCTACGAGCAGTACTTC. It codes for CASSQADPRDKVYEQYF.